These T cell receptor beta chains were read from a single sample in a study of shared clonotypes between healthy human individuals. Here immunoSEQ multiplex PCR was the method, and the copy in TCRdb shows in-frame clones only, minus some. The table includes 600,000 to 700,000 clones, 55% to 85% detected once. Sequenced: memory CD4+ T cells sorted from blood. The receptor set was obtained from a young woman in good health. The CDR3 runs from the conserved cysteine through the conserved F or W. Each record gives: clone size, V gene, D gene, J gene, CDR3 length, CDR3 protein, CDR3 DNA. The D gene is left open where the match is weak. The size entry is marked missing in some rows and otherwise reads once, few, many or a size class.

abundance: -; v_gene: TRBV2; d_gene: -; j_gene: TRBJ2-1; len: 14; CDR3aa: CASRPTVQINEQFF; CDR3nt: TGTGCCAGCAGACCCACGGTGCAGATCAATGAGCAGTTCTTC
abundance: -; v_gene: TRBV5-1; d_gene: TRBD1; j_gene: TRBJ2-7; len: 15; CDR3aa: CASSSTGTGSYEQYF; CDR3nt: TGCGCCAGCAGCTCAACCGGGACAGGGTCCTACGAGCAGTACTTC
abundance: -; v_gene: TRBV27; d_gene: -; j_gene: TRBJ2-1; len: 14; CDR3aa: CASSERASYNEQFF; CDR3nt: TGTGCCAGCAGTGAGCGGGCATCCTACAATGAGCAGTTCTTC
abundance: -; v_gene: TRBV2; d_gene: TRBD1; j_gene: TRBJ2-2; len: 13; CDR3aa: CASGTVRTGELFF; CDR3nt: TGTGCCTCCGGGACAGTTCGGACCGGGGAGCTGTTTTTT
abundance: -; v_gene: TRBV7-8; d_gene: TRBD2; j_gene: TRBJ2-7; len: 17; CDR3aa: CASSLLLAGVGTYEQYF; CDR3nt: TGTGCCAGCAGCTTATTACTAGCGGGAGTTGGCACCTACGAGCAGTACTTC
abundance: -; v_gene: TRBV14; d_gene: -; j_gene: TRBJ2-3; len: 15; CDR3aa: CASSPLRYSTDTQYF; CDR3nt: TGTGCCAGCAGCCCTCTCCGGTATAGCACAGATACGCAGTATTTT
abundance: -; v_gene: TRBV9; d_gene: -; j_gene: TRBJ1-4; len: 17; CDR3aa: CASSVNAGAPTNEKLFF; CDR3nt: TGTGCCAGCAGCGTAAATGCGGGGGCCCCAACTAATGAAAAACTGTTTTTT
abundance: once; v_gene: TRBV4-1; d_gene: TRBD2; j_gene: TRBJ2-7; len: 15; CDR3aa: CASSRRTSGSYEQYF; CDR3nt: TGCGCCAGCAGCCGCCGGACTAGCGGGAGCTACGAGCAGTACTTC
abundance: -; v_gene: TRBV25-1; d_gene: TRBD1; j_gene: TRBJ2-5; len: 14; CDR3aa: CASSGRQGGKTQYF; CDR3nt: TGTGCCAGCAGTGGGAGACAGGGGGGAAAGACCCAGTACTTC
abundance: once; v_gene: TRBV30; d_gene: -; j_gene: TRBJ2-7; len: 14; CDR3aa: CAWSAHPSLSEQYF; CDR3nt: TGTGCCTGGAGTGCACACCCGTCCCTTTCCGAGCAGTACTTC
abundance: -; v_gene: TRBV19; d_gene: TRBD1; j_gene: TRBJ2-1; len: 15; CDR3aa: CASSLQGWAYNEQFF; CDR3nt: TGTGCCAGTAGTCTACAGGGGTGGGCATACAATGAGCAGTTCTTC
abundance: -; v_gene: TRBV6-5; d_gene: -; j_gene: TRBJ2-5; len: 13; CDR3aa: CASSYEEVGTQYF; CDR3nt: TGTGCCAGCAGTTACGAGGAGGTTGGGACCCAGTACTTC
abundance: -; v_gene: TRBV7-3; d_gene: TRBD1; j_gene: TRBJ2-7; len: 15; CDR3aa: CASSIGTGGPYEQYF; CDR3nt: TGTGCCAGCAGCATCGGGACAGGGGGCCCATACGAGCAGTACTTC
abundance: -; v_gene: TRBV7-9; d_gene: TRBD1; j_gene: TRBJ1-1; len: 15; CDR3aa: CASSSGTEINTEAFF; CDR3nt: TGTGCCAGCAGCTCGGGGACAGAGATTAACACTGAAGCTTTCTTT
abundance: once; v_gene: TRBV2; d_gene: TRBD2; j_gene: TRBJ2-4; len: 13; CDR3aa: CASSARLAGARYF; CDR3nt: TGTGCCAGCAGTGCCAGACTAGCGGGGGCTCGGTACTTC
abundance: -; v_gene: TRBV2; d_gene: -; j_gene: TRBJ2-4; len: 14; CDR3aa: CASIRELAKNIQYF; CDR3nt: TGTGCCAGCATAAGAGAACTAGCCAAAAACATTCAGTACTTC
abundance: -; v_gene: TRBV27; d_gene: -; j_gene: TRBJ2-7; len: 14; CDR3aa: CASSLQEAGHEQYF; CDR3nt: TGTGCCAGCAGTTTACAGGAGGCAGGGCACGAGCAGTACTTC
abundance: -; v_gene: TRBV27; d_gene: -; j_gene: TRBJ1-4; len: 17; CDR3aa: CASSYRNSGIANEKLFF; CDR3nt: TGTGCCAGCAGTTACCGAAATTCAGGGATTGCTAATGAAAAACTGTTTTTT
abundance: -; v_gene: TRBV25-1; d_gene: -; j_gene: TRBJ1-2; len: 13; CDR3aa: CASSEARNYGYTF; CDR3nt: TGTGCCAGCAGTGAGGCCCGGAACTATGGCTACACCTTC
abundance: few; v_gene: TRBV30; d_gene: TRBD1; j_gene: TRBJ2-7; len: 13; CDR3aa: CAWRTGHSYEQYF; CDR3nt: TGTGCCTGGAGGACAGGGCACTCCTACGAGCAGTACTTC
abundance: -; v_gene: TRBV6-6; d_gene: -; j_gene: TRBJ1-1; len: 13; CDR3aa: CASSYLGQGWAFF; CDR3nt: TGTGCCAGCAGTTACTTAGGGCAGGGATGGGCTTTCTTT
abundance: few; v_gene: TRBV19; d_gene: -; j_gene: TRBJ1-4; len: 15; CDR3aa: CASSIQSSINEKLFF; CDR3nt: TGTGCCAGTAGTATCCAGTCCTCAATTAATGAAAAACTGTTTTTT
abundance: -; v_gene: TRBV7-8; d_gene: TRBD2; j_gene: TRBJ2-1; len: 15; CDR3aa: CASGRERGAYNEQFF; CDR3nt: TGTGCCAGCGGCCGGGAGCGGGGAGCCTACAATGAGCAGTTCTTC
abundance: few; v_gene: TRBV7-9; d_gene: TRBD2; j_gene: TRBJ2-2; len: 16; CDR3aa: CASSSVAGGPFGELFF; CDR3nt: TGTGCCAGCAGCTCCGTAGCGGGAGGGCCCTTCGGGGAGCTGTTTTTT
abundance: -; v_gene: TRBV28; d_gene: -; j_gene: TRBJ2-6; len: 15; CDR3aa: CASSLEGSGANVLTF; CDR3nt: TGTGCCAGCAGTTTGGAAGGCTCTGGGGCCAACGTCCTGACTTTC
abundance: few; v_gene: TRBV19; d_gene: TRBD1; j_gene: TRBJ1-3; len: 15; CDR3aa: CAPPRGLTSGNTIYF; CDR3nt: TGTGCCCCTCCGAGGGGGCTAACTTCTGGAAACACCATATATTTT
abundance: -; v_gene: TRBV6-6; d_gene: TRBD2; j_gene: TRBJ2-5; len: 14; CDR3aa: CASSYGGGKETQYF; CDR3nt: TGTGCCAGCAGTTACGGGGGAGGGAAAGAGACCCAGTACTTC
abundance: -; v_gene: TRBV4-1; d_gene: TRBD2; j_gene: TRBJ2-4; len: 15; CDR3aa: CASSQVAGLGNIQYF; CDR3nt: TGCGCCAGCAGCCAAGTAGCGGGATTAGGAAACATTCAGTACTTC
abundance: -; v_gene: TRBV7-2; d_gene: -; j_gene: TRBJ2-3; len: 15; CDR3aa: CASSPQGFSTDTQYF; CDR3nt: TGTGCCAGCAGCCCCCAGGGGTTTAGCACAGATACGCAGTATTTT
abundance: -; v_gene: TRBV9; d_gene: -; j_gene: TRBJ2-5; len: 19; CDR3aa: CASSARTAPRTGGKETQYF; CDR3nt: TGTGCCAGCAGCGCCCGGACGGCACCTAGGACTGGGGGGAAAGAGACCCAGTACTTC
abundance: few; v_gene: TRBV10-2; d_gene: -; j_gene: TRBJ1-1; len: 13; CDR3aa: CASSEEAFAEAFF; CDR3nt: TGCGCCAGCAGTGAAGAGGCGTTTGCTGAAGCTTTCTTT
abundance: few; v_gene: TRBV5-6; d_gene: -; j_gene: TRBJ2-5; len: 13; CDR3aa: CASSSLDQETQYF; CDR3nt: TGTGCCAGCAGCTCCCTCGACCAAGAGACCCAGTACTTC
abundance: -; v_gene: TRBV5-1; d_gene: TRBD2; j_gene: TRBJ2-1; len: 16; CDR3aa: CASSGLSGRTLNEQFF; CDR3nt: TGCGCCAGCAGCGGTCTTAGCGGGAGGACTCTAAATGAGCAGTTCTTC
abundance: -; v_gene: TRBV15; d_gene: -; j_gene: TRBJ1-4; len: 17; CDR3aa: CATSRTNGRRSNEKLFF; CDR3nt: TGTGCCACCAGCAGGACAAACGGTAGGAGGAGCAATGAAAAACTGTTTTTT
abundance: -; v_gene: TRBV28; d_gene: TRBD1; j_gene: TRBJ1-4; len: 15; CDR3aa: CASSSPTGGNEKLFF; CDR3nt: TGTGCCAGCAGTTCCCCGACAGGGGGTAATGAAAAACTGTTTTTT
abundance: -; v_gene: TRBV28; d_gene: -; j_gene: TRBJ1-2; len: 16; CDR3aa: CASSSQGEPNTYGYTF; CDR3nt: TGTGCCAGCAGCTCTCAAGGGGAACCTAATACCTATGGCTACACCTTC
abundance: -; v_gene: TRBV18; d_gene: -; j_gene: TRBJ2-5; len: 14; CDR3aa: CASSPDRNQETQYF; CDR3nt: TGTGCCAGCTCGCCCGACAGGAACCAAGAGACCCAGTACTTC
abundance: -; v_gene: TRBV5-1; d_gene: TRBD1; j_gene: TRBJ2-2; len: 15; CDR3aa: CASSSGTGGPGELFF; CDR3nt: TGCGCCAGCAGCTCGGGGACAGGGGGGCCCGGGGAGCTGTTTTTT
abundance: -; v_gene: TRBV6-1; d_gene: -; j_gene: TRBJ2-3; len: 17; CDR3aa: CASSEQHFPSSTDTQYF; CDR3nt: TGTGCCAGCAGTGAACAGCACTTCCCCTCTAGCACAGATACGCAGTATTTT
abundance: -; v_gene: TRBV7-2; d_gene: -; j_gene: TRBJ2-7; len: 14; CDR3aa: CASTRAGNSYEQYF; CDR3nt: TGTGCCAGCACACGGGCGGGGAACTCCTACGAGCAGTACTTC
abundance: -; v_gene: TRBV7-8; d_gene: TRBD2; j_gene: TRBJ2-3; len: 15; CDR3aa: CASKKSGGLTDTQYF; CDR3nt: TGTGCCAGCAAGAAAAGCGGGGGACTCACAGATACGCAGTATTTT
abundance: few; v_gene: TRBV27; d_gene: TRBD1; j_gene: TRBJ1-5; len: 19; CDR3aa: CASSLPRGRGPYSNQPQHF; CDR3nt: TGTGCCAGCAGTTTGCCCCGAGGCAGGGGGCCTTATAGCAATCAGCCCCAGCATTTT
abundance: few; v_gene: TRBV6-5; d_gene: TRBD1; j_gene: TRBJ1-1; len: 14; CDR3aa: CASSYQGGNTEAFF; CDR3nt: TGTGCCAGCAGTTACCAGGGGGGGAACACTGAAGCTTTCTTT
abundance: once; v_gene: TRBV6-4; d_gene: -; j_gene: TRBJ1-2; len: 14; CDR3aa: CASSPENGRGGYTF; CDR3nt: TGTGCCAGCTCACCTGAGAACGGAAGAGGAGGCTACACCTTC
abundance: once; v_gene: TRBV28; d_gene: TRBD1; j_gene: TRBJ2-7; len: 15; CDR3aa: CASSPQTGTDYEQYF; CDR3nt: TGTGCCAGCAGTCCTCAAACCGGGACAGACTACGAGCAGTACTTC
abundance: -; v_gene: TRBV5-1; d_gene: -; j_gene: TRBJ2-3; len: 16; CDR3aa: CASSSYSGTSTDTQYF; CDR3nt: TGCGCCAGCAGCTCTTATAGCGGAACTAGCACAGATACGCAGTATTTT
abundance: -; v_gene: TRBV6-1; d_gene: -; j_gene: TRBJ1-2; len: 13; CDR3aa: CASSEGAHYGYTF; CDR3nt: TGTGCCAGCAGTGAAGGAGCCCACTATGGCTACACCTTC
abundance: -; v_gene: TRBV10-1; d_gene: TRBD1; j_gene: TRBJ1-1; len: 13; CDR3aa: CASTDRASTEAFF; CDR3nt: TGCGCCAGCACGGACAGGGCGAGCACTGAAGCTTTCTTT
abundance: -; v_gene: TRBV7-8; d_gene: TRBD1; j_gene: TRBJ1-1; len: 13; CDR3aa: CASSSTGGAEAFF; CDR3nt: TGTGCCAGCAGCTCCACAGGGGGCGCTGAAGCTTTCTTT
abundance: -; v_gene: TRBV29-1; d_gene: TRBD2; j_gene: TRBJ2-5; len: 13; CDR3aa: CSAEGLLFETQYF; CDR3nt: TGCAGCGCTGAGGGACTACTTTTCGAGACCCAGTACTTC
abundance: -; v_gene: TRBV7-6; d_gene: -; j_gene: TRBJ1-6; len: 15; CDR3aa: CASSMGRQPNSPLHF; CDR3nt: TGTGCCAGCAGCATGGGACGGCAGCCGAATTCACCCCTCCACTTT
abundance: -; v_gene: TRBV29-1; d_gene: -; j_gene: TRBJ2-1; len: 14; CDR3aa: CSVDRPPGYNEQFF; CDR3nt: TGCAGCGTTGATCGTCCCCCGGGTTACAATGAGCAGTTCTTC
abundance: -; v_gene: TRBV6-5; d_gene: -; j_gene: TRBJ2-2; len: 12; CDR3aa: CASRLGAGELFF; CDR3nt: TGTGCCAGCAGGTTGGGGGCCGGGGAGCTGTTTTTT
abundance: few; v_gene: TRBV14; d_gene: -; j_gene: TRBJ2-3; len: 18; CDR3aa: CASSQGTTGGGGTDTQYF; CDR3nt: TGTGCCAGCAGCCAAGGGACTACCGGCGGAGGGGGCACAGATACGCAGTATTTT
abundance: -; v_gene: TRBV5-1; d_gene: TRBD1; j_gene: TRBJ1-5; len: 15; CDR3aa: CASSRTGGSNQPQHF; CDR3nt: TGCGCCAGCAGCCGGACAGGGGGGAGCAATCAGCCCCAGCATTTT
abundance: -; v_gene: TRBV5-1; d_gene: TRBD1; j_gene: TRBJ2-3; len: 14; CDR3aa: CASSPGTATDTQYF; CDR3nt: TGCGCCAGCAGCCCGGGGACAGCCACAGATACGCAGTATTTT
abundance: once; v_gene: TRBV28; d_gene: TRBD1; j_gene: TRBJ1-2; len: 15; CDR3aa: CATRTGGGEEYGYTF; CDR3nt: TGTGCCACGAGGACAGGGGGCGGGGAAGAATATGGCTACACCTTC
abundance: -; v_gene: TRBV11-2; d_gene: TRBD2; j_gene: TRBJ2-1; len: 15; CDR3aa: CASSQGLAGVNEQFF; CDR3nt: TGTGCCAGCAGCCAAGGACTAGCGGGGGTCAATGAGCAGTTCTTC
abundance: -; v_gene: TRBV5-5; d_gene: -; j_gene: TRBJ1-3; len: 14; CDR3aa: CASSLAGTGNTIYF; CDR3nt: TGTGCCAGCAGCTTGGCGGGAACTGGAAACACCATATATTTT